This is a list of T cell receptor beta chains from one sample in a study of radiotherapy plus CTLA-4 blockade in lung cancer. The assay was immunoSEQ multiplex PCR, and TCRdb's table has in-frame clones only and misses some. The profile shows 80,000 or so clones, over 70% of them singletons. The sequencing used peripheral blood, collected from a patient treated with radiotherapy plus ipilimumab. These receptors originate from a human donor with non-small cell lung cancer who had a partial response to radiotherapy plus ipilimumab. Some clones in this sample may be carry-over from other donors' samples. Both conserved end residues are trimmed from each CDR3.

V gene: TRBV19; CDR3 length: 11; J gene: TRBJ1-1; CDR3 protein: ASRGQGTAEAF
V gene: TRBV28; CDR3 length: 11; J gene: TRBJ1-2; CDR3 protein: ASARDPSYGYT
V gene: TRBV5-1; CDR3 length: 14; J gene: TRBJ2-3; CDR3 protein: ASSLAFGTNTDTQY
V gene: TRBV10-3; CDR3 length: 11; J gene: TRBJ1-2; CDR3 protein: AISEQVQHGYT
V gene: TRBV6-1; CDR3 length: 13; J gene: TRBJ1-5; CDR3 protein: ASSLAGNSNQPQH
V gene: TRBV9; CDR3 length: 11; J gene: TRBJ1-2; CDR3 protein: ASSLQGSTHYT
V gene: TRBV19; CDR3 length: 13; J gene: TRBJ2-1; CDR3 protein: ASSILRGLPPEQF
V gene: TRBV5-1; CDR3 length: 13; J gene: NA; CDR3 protein: ASNLGWGSSYEQY
V gene: TRBV6-6; CDR3 length: 13; J gene: TRBJ2-7; CDR3 protein: ASSYEPGTTYEQY
V gene: TRBV6-6; CDR3 length: 13; J gene: TRBJ2-3; CDR3 protein: ASSLTGGVTDTQY
V gene: TRBV2; CDR3 length: 11; J gene: TRBJ2-5; CDR3 protein: ASTRTAGETQY